This TCR beta chain stems from a study of T cell repertoires in cytomegalovirus infection. Study-wide background: Epitope selection comprised recently identified HLA-C-restricted CMV epitopes and well-studied HLA-B-restricted CMV epitopes. The public TCR beta signatures pointed to both CMV infection and matching HLA type. Study-level points and caveats: The response measured ex vivo was dominated by TCR beta clonotypes (HLA-C-restricted and CMV-specific).

Via MiXCR, TCRdb re-called the reads, giving one row per CDR3 protein. The data show 700,000 to 950,000 distinct CDR3 sequences, around a third seen once. Notes on this clonotype: The antigen is not known.

The CDR3 has 15 amino acids. The germline V gene encodes CDR1 SQVTM and CDR2 ANQGSEA. Trimming took 3 bases from V and 7 from J; bases not matched to a gene: 12. The chain has TRBV29-1 and TRBJ2-7; TRBD1 matches at 10 bases. The sample was cultured CD8+ T cells from PBMCs, taken from culture after CMV antigen stimulation. The source is a human donor in good health (CMV status not recorded). Some clones in this sample may be carry-over from other donors' samples. The CDR3 sequence: CSVEAPGQGRVEQYF. In DNA, the CDR3 is TGCAGCGTTGAGGCCCCGGGACAGGGGAGAGTTGAGCAGTACTTC.